The T cell receptor beta chain under discussion was sequenced for a study of T cells in Graves' hyperthyroidism and ophthalmopathy. The study, taken as a whole, reports: Among thyroid clonotypes expanded above 0.001, most also appeared in blood.

Stable Graves' hyperthyroidism denoted no ophthalmopathy progression over 18 months. Per the germline V gene, CDR1 is SGDLS and CDR2 is YYNGEE. The CDR3 is 15 residues long. V was pared by 3 bases and J by 3 bases, with 9 bases of the junction left unmatched. TCR beta CDR3 regions were amplified from RNA. HTBI primers were used for first-round RT-PCR of the TCR CDR3. TCRdb itself ran the multiplex PCR reads through MiXCR, one entry per CDR3 protein. This sample has 300,000 to 400,000 distinct CDR3 sequences, with over 20% found just once. A remark on this clonotype: Antigen: not known.

This clonotype originated in a woman aged 50 to 65 with Graves' hyperthyroidism. The chain uses TRBV9 and TRBJ2-7; 7 bases are a match to TRBD1. The sample was blood. The CDR3 region is CASSEGDSNLYEQYF. The CDR3 bases are TGTGCCAGCAGCGAGGGGGACAGTAACCTCTACGAGCAGTACTTC.